The clone carrying this T cell receptor (beta chain) was detected only a few times. Its antigen is not known. This sample is drawn from a study of spatial heterogeneity in lung cancer. The overall study: Alpha-chain sequences were consistently detected in smaller numbers than beta-chain sequences. Combinations of a unique TCR and a UMI were tallied in raw reads, and on average each appeared more than ten times. The study, taken as a whole, reports: Ubiquitous expanded tumor TCRs were observed in blood more at resection than follow-up.

From the 5' RACE reads, TCRdb called clonotypes with MiXCR, one entry per CDR3 protein. The repertoire includes 40,000 to 45,000 distinct CDR3 sequences, 6% to 7% of them detected once, and roughly 45% sits in the top ten. This sample's time point: sample taken at primary tumor resection. The sequenced material consisted of unsorted whole RNA from tumor, nontumor lung or frozen PBMC. The donors comprised 60 to 85 untreated early-stage non-small cell lung cancer patients. The V end lost 6 bases, the J end lost 8 bases, and 10 bases lay between the germline ends. The CDR3 runs to 12 residues. The starting material was PBMCs, obtained at surgery. The source of this sequence is a female donor with early-stage non-small cell lung cancer. The V gene is TRBV12-3 or TRBV12-4, the J gene TRBJ1-4, with D tentatively TRBD1 (5 bases). The CDR3 region has the DNA TGTGCCAGCAGCCGCGGGGGGGAAAAACTGTTTTTT. Amino acid sequence: CASSRGGEKLFF.